This passage covers 30 T cell receptor beta chains from one sample sequenced in a study of prognosis after radiotherapy for stage I lung cancer. Genomic DNA served as the source from which two-round multiplex PCR generated TCR beta CDR3 amplicons. First-round PCR, the initial amplification, used primers specific to each TRBV and TRBJ gene. TCRdb recomputed calls from the multiplex PCR reads with MiXCR, one row per CDR3 protein. The table lists 15,000 to 20,000 distinct CDR3 sequences, around 26% of them singletons. Specimen: PBMCs, collected before or after stereotactic body radiation therapy (not recorded which). The receptors here all came from a donor over 45 with non-small cell lung cancer.

This clonotype was observed at least ten times. J is TRBJ2-3 and V is TRBV7-2, with 9 bases that match TRBD1. V gave up 0 bases and J gave up 5 bases; unmatched junction bases: 6. The length of the CDR3 is 16 residues. Germline V gene lookup returns CDR1 SGHTA and CDR2 FQGNSA. Here the CDR3 reads CASSLAVGQGQDTQYF. In nucleotides, the CDR3 is TGTGCCAGCAGCTTAGCGGTGGGACAGGGTCAAGATACGCAGTATTTT.

Many counts were recorded for this clonotype. This chain uses TRBV5-6 with TRBJ2-2, with 10 bases lining up with TRBD1. The CDR3 runs to 16 residues. CDR1 SGHDT and CDR2 YYEEEE come from the germline V gene. J gave up 9 bases and V 1 base, and 9 bases lay outside the gene matches. CDR3 in amino acids: CASSLFRQGAPRELFF. CDR3 sequence (DNA): TGTGCCAGCAGCTTGTTCCGACAGGGGGCTCCACGGGAGCTGTTTTTT.

Comments on this clonotype: This likely came from a read error, as a far larger clone is one base away. This sequence joins TRBV11-2 and TRBJ2-5, with TRBD2 matching 12 bases. CDR3 length: 15 residues. From germline, CDR1 is SGHAT and CDR2 FQNNGV. The CDR3 DNA follows: TGTGCCAGCAGCTTGACTAGCGGGAGCTTGGATGAGCATTTCTTC. Translation: CASSLTSGSLDEHFF.

This clonotype occurred many times. The V gene is TRBV6-5, the J gene TRBJ2-7, with D perhaps matching TRBD1 (5 bases). The CDR3 runs 13 residues. Germline-derived CDR1 and CDR2 are MNHEY and SVGAGI. V was trimmed by 2 bases and J by 5 bases, leaving 10 bases between them. As DNA, the CDR3 is TGTGCCAGCAGTTACAGGGGAAGGGACGAGCAGTACTTC. Its protein is CASSYRGRDEQYF.

This clonotype is categorized as medium-sized. The J gene is TRBJ2-7, the V gene TRBV11-2, with 10 bases aligning to TRBD1. The V and J ends lost 7 bases and 3 bases, in that order; junction bases with no gene match: 9. From germline, CDR1 is SGHAT and CDR2 FQNNGV. The CDR3 runs 15 residues. The CDR3 DNA reads TGTGCCAGCAACAGTCTGGACAGGGGGATCTACGAGCAGTACTTC. Translating gives CASNSLDRGIYEQYF.

In its sample, this clonotype was seen many times. This rearrangement joins TRBV24-1 to TRBJ2-1, with TRBD2 matching 8 bases. Germline V gives CDR1 KGHDR, CDR2 SFDVKD. The length of the CDR3 is 13 residues. The junction had 1 base not matched to a gene; V was cut back by 3 bases and J by 7 bases. In nucleotides, the CDR3 is TGTGCCACCAGTGATAGCGGGAGAAATGAGCAGTTCTTC. It is translated as CATSDSGRNEQFF.

The rearrangement links TRBV5-1 to TRBJ1-3; D remains unclear. The CDR3 runs 13 residues. Germline V gene sequence: CDR1 SGHRS, CDR2 YFSETQ. The DNA for the CDR3 is TGCAACAGCTCCACCTTCAGTGGAAACACCATATATTTT. This translates into CNSSTFSGNTIYF. Based on the CDR3 plus reference TRBV5-1 and TRBJ1-3, the full variable domain is KAGVTQTPRYLIKTRGQQVTLSCSPISGHRSVSWYQQTPGQGLQFLFEYFSETQRNKGNFPGRFSGRQFSNSRSEMNVSTLELGDSALYLCNSSTFSGNTIYFGEGSWLTVV.

This clonotype has at least ten counts. V and J are TRBV7-9 and TRBJ2-1; 10 bases line up with TRBD2. The J segment lost 9 bases and the V segment lost 5 bases, leaving 16 bases of the junction unmatched. The CDR3 length is 17 residues. CDR1 SEHNR and CDR2 FQNEAQ come from the germline V gene (reference sequence). This chain's CDR3 is CASSPRPPGTSEGEQFF. The CDR3 region has the DNA TGTGCCAGCAGCCCTAGACCCCCCGGGACTAGCGAAGGTGAGCAGTTCTTC.

This clonotype is labeled medium-sized. This chain uses TRBV20-1 with TRBJ2-1; tentative D call: TRBD1 (6 bases). V lost 3 bases and J 5 bases, leaving 17 bases between the germline ends. The CDR3 runs 15 residues. Germline CDR1 reads DFQATT; CDR2 reads SNEGSKA (reference sequence). Here the CDR3 reads CSASIPLGGHNEQFF. The CDR3 DNA reads as TGCAGTGCTAGTATTCCACTAGGGGGACACAATGAGCAGTTCTTC.

This clonotype was observed a few times. A read error is possible here, since a much larger clone lies one base away. In this CDR3 the conserved last residue, phenylalanine or tryptophan, is missing, so a read error is likely. This chain uses TRBV9 with TRBJ2-7; 12 nucleotides agree with TRBD2. The trim removed 0 bases at V and 3 bases at J, leaving 4 bases unmatched. The germline V gene has CDR1 SGDLS and CDR2 YYNGEE. The CDR3 is 16 residues long. The CDR3 nucleotides read TGTGCCAGCAGCGTAGGGACTAGCGGGACTATCTACGAGCAGTACCTC. This translates into CASSVGTSGTIYEQYL.

Of note for this clonotype: One end of the junction is discordant with germline, which a read error may explain. This sequence joins TRBV5-1 and TRBJ2-3; 8 bases map to TRBD2. Germline loops: CDR1 SGHRS, CDR2 YFSETQ. The CDR3 is 19 residues long. The CDR3 sequence: CASSPAGTSGRRFTYTQYF. DNA for the CDR3: TGCGCCAGCAGCCCAGCCGGGACTAGTGGGAGAAGGTTCACATATACGCAGTATTTT.

This clonotype was detected ten times or more. This sequence joins TRBV28 and TRBJ2-5; D remains ambiguous. V lost 8 bases, J lost 0 bases, and 7 bases lay in between. This CDR3 has 12 amino acids. Germline CDR1 MDHEN, CDR2 SYDVKM. CDR3 sequence (DNA): TGTGCCAGCGAGAGAAACCAAGAGACCCAGTACTTC. Amino acids: CASERNQETQYF.

This clonotype is deemed medium-sized. V is TRBV20-1 and J is TRBJ2-1; TRBD2 matches 8 bases. CDR1 is DFQATT, CDR2 SNEGSKA, per germline (reference sequence). This CDR3 comprises 12 residues. J gave up 7 bases and V 1 base, and 0 bases lay outside the gene matches. CDR3 sequence: CSARAGGNEQFF. CDR3 nucleotide sequence: TGCAGTGCTAGAGCGGGAGGGAATGAGCAGTTCTTC.

At least ten counts were recorded for this clonotype. The CDR3 nucleotides read TGTGCCAGCAGCGTAGAGGCGGTGAGCTATGGCTACACCTTC. This gives the protein CASSVEAVSYGYTF. The chain couples TRBV9 to TRBJ1-2, with D unresolved. V shed 0 bases and J shed 4 bases, with 10 bases lying between them. Germline CDR1 reads SGDLS; CDR2 reads YYNGEE. The CDR3 covers 14 residues.

This clonotype was observed many times. CDR3 region: CASSYVGDYGYTF. The CDR3 nucleotides read TGTGCCAGCAGTTACGTGGGAGACTATGGCTACACCTTC. The chain employs TRBV6-5 and TRBJ1-2, with D hard to call. CDR1 MNHEY and CDR2 SVGAGI come from the germline V gene. The CDR3 runs to 13 residues. The germline V and J ends were trimmed by 2 bases and 3 bases, with 7 bases remaining between them.

This clonotype has ten or more counts. The chain combines TRBV4-2 with TRBJ2-5; D might be TRBD1 (6 bases). Trimming left V 4 bases short and J 3 bases short, with 18 bases between. Germline-derived CDR1 and CDR2 are LGHNA and YNFKEQ. This CDR3 spans 16 amino acids. CDR3 residues: CASSRSRTEKEETQYF. The CDR3, as DNA: TGTGCCAGCAGCCGTTCCCGGACAGAAAAAGAAGAGACCCAGTACTTC.

This clonotype is medium-sized within its sample. This rearrangement joins TRBV19 to TRBJ1-2; D call uncertain. Trimming took 6 bases from V and 5 from J, leaving 10 bases between them. Germline lookup yields CDR1 LNHDA and CDR2 SQIVND (reference sequence). This CDR3 contains 12 residues. Here the CDR3 DNA reads TGTGCCAGTAGGGGCAGAGGATATGGCTACACCTTC. Encoded protein: CASRGRGYGYTF.

This clonotype was recorded at least ten times. The J gene is TRBJ2-7, the V gene TRBV28; D is possibly TRBD1 (5 bases). The CDR3 is made up of 12 amino acids. Trimming shortened V by 8 bases and J by 4 bases, and 12 bases separated the two germline ends. Per germline, CDR1 MDHEN and CDR2 SYDVKM. CDR3 sequence (DNA): TGTGCCAGCTCTACCCAGGGTTACGAGCAGTACTTC. This codes for CASSTQGYEQYF.

This clonotype was counted at least ten times. The V call is TRBV19, the J call TRBJ2-3, with 8 bases matching TRBD1. The CDR3 loop spans 15 amino acids. Trimming at V came to 7 bases and at J to 5 bases, leaving 11 bases not matched to a gene. Germline V gene data show CDR1 as LNHDA and CDR2 as SQIVND (reference sequence). The CDR3 coding sequence is TGTGCCAGTACCCTATCCGGACAGGGAATAGATACGCAGTATTTT. Translating gives CASTLSGQGIDTQYF.

There are many counts of this clonotype. This chain joins TRBV19 and TRBJ1-5; no definite D call. Trimming took 5 bases from V and 7 from J, leaving 6 bases between them. Germline values: CDR1 LNHDA, CDR2 SQIVND (reference sequence). This CDR3 is 11 amino acids long. This CDR3 is CASSAGQPQHF. CDR3 in DNA: TGTGCCAGTAGTGCCGGACAGCCCCAGCATTTT.

The V and J genes are TRBV5-1 and TRBJ2-2, with 12 bases identical to TRBD2. The V segment lost 4 bases and the J segment 7 bases; nucleotides outside the gene matches: 17. CDR3 length: 19 amino acids. Germline CDR1 and CDR2: SGHRS and YFSETQ. In nucleotides, the CDR3 is TGCGCCAGCAGCCCGCGCCTGCTAGCGGGAGGGCCCGGAGACGGGGAGCTGTTTTTT. This codes for CASSPRLLAGGPGDGELFF.

The rearrangement links TRBV6-1 to TRBJ2-7, with D maybe TRBD2 (6 bases). This CDR3 spans 17 amino acids. With 7 bases removed from V and 1 base from J, the gap between germline ends came to 23 bases. Germline CDR1 and CDR2: MNHNS and SASEGT. The CDR3 sequence: CASISPPGSGASYEQYF. The CDR3 DNA follows: TGTGCCAGCATTTCCCCTCCCGGTAGCGGCGCTTCCTACGAGCAGTACTTC.

Sample share makes this clonotype large. The genes are TRBV20-1 and TRBJ2-1; D unclear. The V gene's germline CDR1 is DFQATT and CDR2 SNEGSKA (reference sequence). Trimming took off 1 base at V and 3 bases at J, with 10 bases between the two ends. The CDR3 has 14 residues. CDR3 DNA sequence: TGCAGTGCTAGAGGCGCCGCCTTCTACAATGAGCAGTTCTTC. Translation: CSARGAAFYNEQFF.

This clonotype was recorded many times. The rearrangement joins TRBV19 to TRBJ1-5; tentative D call: TRBD1 (5 bases). This CDR3 region has 16 residues. CDR1 and CDR2 (germline): LNHDA, SQIVND (reference sequence). V lost 1 base, J lost 0 bases, and 10 bases lay in between. Here the CDR3 DNA reads TGTGCCAGTAGTATAGTAGGGGACTATAGCAATCAGCCCCAGCATTTT. This translates into CASSIVGDYSNQPQHF. Variable domain in full (rest from reference TRBV19 and TRBJ1-5): DGGITQSPKYLFRKEGQNVTLSCEQNLNHDAMYWYRQDPGQGLRLIYYSQIVNDFQKGDIAEGYSVSREKKESFPLTVTSAQKNPTAFYLCASSIVGDYSNQPQHFGDGTRLSIL.

Ten or more counts support this clonotype. This chain uses TRBV9 with TRBJ2-2, with D maybe TRBD2 (6 bases). CDR1 is SGDLS, CDR2 YYNGEE, per germline. This CDR3 contains 15 residues. V lost 0 bases and J lost 3, with 9 bases in between. This CDR3 is CASSVAGEDTGELFF. DNA of the CDR3: TGTGCCAGCAGCGTAGCGGGGGAGGACACCGGGGAGCTGTTTTTT.

With respect to this clonotype: A far larger clone is just one base off, so this is likely a read error. The chain employs TRBV6-6 and TRBJ2-7; D possibly corresponds to TRBD1 (6 bases). CDR1 is MNHNY and CDR2 is SVGAGI in the germline V gene (reference sequence). This CDR3 contains 14 residues. The chain's CDR3 is CASCYSPRGYEQYF. The CDR3 nucleotides read TGTGCCAGCTGTTACTCGCCCAGGGGCTACGAGCAGTACTTC.

This clonotype was detected many times. The V and J genes are TRBV6-1 and TRBJ2-1; a possible D gene is TRBD2 (5 bases). Trimming pared 6 bases from V and 0 bases from J, leaving 18 bases between. Germline values: CDR1 MNHNS, CDR2 SASEGT. The CDR3 spans 17 residues. CDR3 sequence (DNA): TGTGCCAGCAGCCCGAGGCGGGCGGCGGGCTCCTACAATGAGCAGTTCTTC. Amino acid sequence: CASSPRRAAGSYNEQFF.

Regarding this clonotype: One base separates it from a far larger clone, so it is likely a read error. The chain uses TRBV7-2 and TRBJ1-2, with D maybe TRBD1 (5 bases). Germline lookup yields CDR1 SGHTA and CDR2 FQGNSA. V was clipped by 1 base and J by 6 bases, with 12 bases between them. The CDR3 has 14 amino acids. The CDR3 sequence: CASSLGAGTNGYTF. CDR3 DNA sequence: TGTGCCAGCAGCTTAGGCGCAGGGACCAATGGCTACACCTTC.

With regard to this clonotype: A single base is all that separates this from a far larger clone, so a read error is likely. The rearrangement links TRBV6-5 to TRBJ1-2; TRBD1 is a possible D gene (6 bases). The CDR3 loop spans 18 amino acids. Germline V gene lookup returns CDR1 MNHEY and CDR2 SVGAGI. CDR3 protein: CASTPGDRDPRTSYCYTF. DNA for the CDR3: TGTGCCAGCACTCCAGGGGACCGGGACCCACGCACTAGCTATTGCTACACCTTC.

Many counts were recorded for this clonotype. This chain joins TRBV7-9 and TRBJ2-1, with D possibly being TRBD2 (5 bases). The germline V gene has CDR1 SEHNR and CDR2 FQNEAQ (reference sequence). CDR3 length: 14 amino acids. Trimming left V 4 bases short and J 9 bases short, with 16 bases between. CDR3 loop: CASSWTPGGPEQFF. CDR3 in DNA: TGTGCCAGCAGCTGGACCCCCGGCGGGCCTGAGCAGTTCTTC.